The next 13 T cell receptor beta chains were all read from a single sample in a study of CD4+ T cells in melanoma. This table comes from immunoSEQ multiplex PCR, and its TCRdb copy is limited to in-frame clones, with some not included. The sample lists 17,000 or so clones, 83% occurring once. The material sequenced was cells from a culture (not recorded whether cultured in vitro). The receptors were sampled from a human donor with melanoma.

This clone ranks as medium-sized. The chain has TRBV30 and TRBJ1-1, with 8 bases identical to TRBD1. The CDR3 length is 12 residues. CDR1 GTSNPN and CDR2 SVGIG come from the germline V gene (reference sequence). V trimming: 3 bases; J trimming: 5 bases; junction bases outside the gene matches: 2. In DNA form, the CDR3 reads TGTGCCTGGAGCAGACAGGGGACTGAAGCTTTCTTT. It specifies CAWSRQGTEAFF.

This clone was recorded only once. This chain uses TRBV2 with TRBJ1-3; 7 bases are a match to TRBD1. This CDR3 is built from 14 residues. CDR1 is SNHLY and CDR2 is FYNNEI in the germline V gene. Trimming cost V 7 bases and J 4 bases; bases outside gene matches: 7. In nucleotides, the CDR3 is TGTGCCAGCAAACTAGGGGGCGCGGGAAACACCATATATTTT. Translation: CASKLGGAGNTIYF.

CDR3 in DNA: TGTGCCAGTAGTATCCGGGGTAACGATCAGCCCCAGCATTTT. Translating it yields CASSIRGNDQPQHF. The rearrangement joins TRBV19 to TRBJ1-5; D not certain. CDR3 length: 14 amino acids. The V gene lost 3 bases and the J gene lost 5 bases, with 11 bases spanning the gap. CDR1 and CDR2 from the germline V gene are LNHDA and SQIVND (reference sequence).

The chain combines TRBV6-6 with TRBJ1-2; D is unclear. Looked up from germline, CDR1 is MNHNY and CDR2 is SVGAGI (reference sequence). This CDR3 contains 13 residues. The ends were cut back, 4 bases at V and 8 bases at J, with 14 bases in the middle. The CDR3 DNA follows: TGTGCCAGCAGTTTACAGTCTGGAGGGGGCTACACCTTC. This sequence encodes CASSLQSGGGYTF.

The chain is built from TRBV7-2 and TRBJ2-7; no firm D call. The CDR3 consists of 12 residues. Deletions cut 5 bases from V and 6 bases from J, with 11 bases between. From germline, CDR1 is SGHTA and CDR2 FQGNSA. In DNA form, the CDR3 reads TGTGCCAGCAGCCTACGAGTCGGCGAGCAGTACTTC. Protein: CASSLRVGEQYF.

V is TRBV5-1 and J is TRBJ2-5; 7 positions match TRBD1. Germline V CDR1 and CDR2: SGHRS, YFSETQ. The CDR3 covers 14 residues. The J segment lost 3 bases and the V segment lost 4 bases, leaving 6 bases of the junction unmatched. The CDR3 protein is CASSTGTAEETQYF. Here the CDR3 DNA reads TGCGCCAGCAGCACCGGGACAGCCGAAGAGACCCAGTACTTC.

This chain connects TRBV7-9 to TRBJ2-1; TRBD2 is a possible D gene (6 bases). Trimming cost V 7 bases and J 0 bases, with 10 bases left between them. CDR3 size: 14 residues. Germline-derived CDR1 and CDR2 are SEHNR and FQNEAQ (reference sequence). The CDR3 loop reads CASTQGGSYNEQFF. DNA for the CDR3: TGTGCCAGCACCCAGGGAGGCTCCTACAATGAGCAGTTCTTC. Full variable domain (remainder filled in from reference TRBV7-9 and TRBJ2-1): DTGVSQNPRHKITKRGQNVTFRCDPISEHNRLYWYRQTLGQGPEFLTYFQNEAQLEKSRLLSDRFSAERPKGSFSTLEIQRTEQGDSAMYLCASTQGGSYNEQFFGPGTRLTVL.

CDR3 amino acids: CASSRTPGDEQFF. The CDR3, as DNA: TGCGCCAGCAGCCGAACCCCGGGGGATGAGCAGTTCTTC. V usage is TRBV5-1 and J usage is TRBJ2-1, with D tentatively TRBD2 (6 bases). The CDR3 is 13 residues long. Germline assignment: CDR1 SGHRS and CDR2 YFSETQ. V was trimmed by 4 bases and J by 8 bases, leaving 13 bases between them.

V is TRBV7-8 and J is TRBJ2-6, with D unresolved. The CDR3 has 16 residues. The V and J ends lost 1 base and 0 bases respectively, with 7 bases between them. The germline V gene has CDR1 SGHVS and CDR2 FQNEAQ. The chain's CDR3 is CASSLVVGSGANVLTF. The CDR3 DNA reads TGTGCCAGCAGCTTAGTAGTCGGCTCTGGGGCCAACGTCCTGACTTTC. The full variable domain, in which reference TRBV7-8 and TRBJ2-6 provide the parts outside the CDR3, is GAGVSQSPRYKVAKRGQDVALRCDPISGHVSLFWYQQALGQGPEFLTYFQNEAQLDKSGLPSDRFFAERPEGSVSTLKIQRTQQEDSAVYLCASSLVVGSGANVLTFGAGSRLTVL.

The V call is TRBV7-3, the J call TRBJ2-7; D is unresolved. V was clipped by 2 bases and J by 5 bases, with 10 bases between them. This CDR3 region has 13 residues. CDR1 SGHTA and CDR2 FQGTGA come from the germline V gene. CDR3 DNA sequence: TGTGCCAGCAGCTTATATCTGGGTCACGAGCAGTACTTC. Protein: CASSLYLGHEQYF.

The chain couples TRBV7-8 to TRBJ1-1; D is uncertain. CDR3 length: 18 amino acids. CDR1 is SGHVS, CDR2 FQNEAQ, per germline. With 7 bases removed from V and 0 bases from J, the gap between germline ends came to 24 bases. This CDR3 is CASTKGLVGLAVNTEAFF. The CDR3 region has the DNA TGTGCCAGCACTAAAGGTCTGGTCGGGTTGGCGGTGAACACTGAAGCTTTCTTT.

V and J are TRBV6-5 and TRBJ1-2; possible D gene TRBD1, 6 bases. The CDR3 spans 14 residues. V was shortened by 0 bases and J by 7 bases, with 12 bases between the two germline ends. Germline-derived CDR1 and CDR2 are MNHEY and SVGAGI. CDR3 nucleotides: TGTGCCAGCAGTTACTCACAGGGTTGGAGTGGCTACACCTTC. This encodes CASSYSQGWSGYTF.

The chain employs TRBV18 and TRBJ1-6; D gene ambiguous. The CDR3 runs 17 residues. CDR1 KGHSH and CDR2 LQKENI come from the germline V gene. The ends were cut back, 5 bases at V and 4 bases at J, with 18 bases in the middle. The CDR3 coding sequence is TGTGCCAGCTCAGAACTTAGTCCCGCTTCATATAATTCACCCCTCCACTTT. Its translation is CASSELSPASYNSPLHF.